A selection of T cell receptor beta chains follows, all from one sample in a study of blood T cell repertoires in COVID-19. Sequenced by immunoSEQ multiplex PCR; TCRdb stores in-frame clones only, minus some. The profile covers more than 50,000 clones, with approximately 91% appearing a single time and 1.5% to 2% taken by the ten largest. The material sequenced was peripheral blood. These receptors all come from a human donor in a cohort sampled during active COVID-19. CDR3s include the opening cysteine and the closing phenylalanine or tryptophan. Each record gives: clone size, V gene, J gene, D gene, CDR3 DNA, CDR3 protein. D genes are given only for firm matches. Clone sizes are given selectively: once, few, many, or a class where the clone is expanded.

-	TRBV5-6	TRBJ1-5	-	TGTGCCAGCAGCTTGCAGGTTAGCAATCAGCCCCAGCATTTT	CASSLQVSNQPQHF
-	TRBV19	TRBJ2-3	TRBD1	TGTGCCAGTAGTAGGCAGGGGGCAGATACGCAGTATTTT	CASSRQGADTQYF
-	TRBV19	TRBJ1-6	-	TGTGCCAGTAGTATGAGACAGTATAATTCACCCCTCCACTTT	CASSMRQYNSPLHF
-	TRBV6-6	TRBJ2-5	-	TGTGCCAGCAGTAAGGGGCAATGGAAGACCCAGTACTTC	CASSKGQWKTQYF
-	TRBV5-6	TRBJ2-3	-	TGTGCCAGCAGCCCAGGAACGGGGGGCACAGATACGCAGTATTTT	CASSPGTGGTDTQYF
-	TRBV5-6	TRBJ1-2	-	TGTGCCAGCAGCTTGGATCCGGGGAGAGCTAGGTATGGCTACACCTTC	CASSLDPGRARYGYTF
-	TRBV27	TRBJ2-1	-	TGTGCCAGCAGCTTCCTCGTCCCCCTCTTTGACAATGAGCAGTTCTTC	CASSFLVPLFDNEQFF
once	TRBV7-9	TRBJ2-5	TRBD2	TGTGCCAGCAGCACCCGACTAGCGGGAGGCGGAGAGACCCAGTACTTC	CASSTRLAGGGETQYF
-	TRBV5-1	TRBJ2-7	-	TGCGCCAGCAGCTTGGGGCCCGGGGAATTCAACGAGCAGTACTTC	CASSLGPGEFNEQYF
-	TRBV29-1	TRBJ2-7	TRBD2	TGCAGCGCCCTAGCGGGAGGGCCCTACGAGCAGTACTTC	CSALAGGPYEQYF
-	TRBV19	TRBJ1-1	TRBD1	TGTGCCAGTAGTCCAAGACAGGGGAGCACTGAAGCTTTCTTT	CASSPRQGSTEAFF
-	TRBV3-1/TRBV3-2	TRBJ2-1	TRBD2	TGTGCCAGCAGCCAGGGTCTAGCGGGACGGCACAATGAGCAGTTCTTC	CASSQGLAGRHNEQFF
once	TRBV6-5	TRBJ2-3	TRBD2	TGTGCCAGTAGCGGGCAGCTTAGCACAGATACGCAGTATTTT	CASSGQLSTDTQYF
-	TRBV19	TRBJ2-5	TRBD1	TGTGCCAGTAGTTCCGGGACAGGGGTGGGAGAGACCCAGTACTTC	CASSSGTGVGETQYF
-	TRBV27	TRBJ2-3	-	TGTGCCAGCAGTTTAGAAAGGGGGACAGATACGCAGTATTTT	CASSLERGTDTQYF
-	TRBV2	TRBJ2-1	TRBD1	TGTGCCAGCAACGGACAGGATGTTTTTGCTGAGCAGTTCTTC	CASNGQDVFAEQFF